A single sample is the source of the 24 T cell receptor beta chains below, sequenced in a study of T-cell reconstitution after alpha-beta-depleted transplantation in children. Preparation of the TCRbeta library involved a method that used unique molecular identifiers. From the PCR reads, TCRdb called clonotypes with MiXCR, one entry per CDR3 protein. Of under 450,000 distinct CDR3 sequences listed, 15% to 20% were seen once; the top ten hold around 28%. Sequencing used PBMCs, mostly from graft donor cells, obtained 360 days after TCRalphabeta/CD19-depleted stem cell transplant. Receptors were obtained from a boy less than two years old who had a stem cell transplant for Wiskott-Aldrich syndrome, so the T cells may come from the graft donor.

The V call is TRBV5-1, the J call TRBJ2-1; 10 bases fit TRBD2. V was clipped by 5 bases and J by 6 bases; unmatched bases: 11. Germline-derived CDR1 and CDR2 are SGHRS and YFSETQ. The CDR3 is 16 residues long. The CDR3 loop reads CASRGASGRSINEQFF. CDR3 nucleotide sequence: TGCGCCAGCAGGGGGGCTAGCGGGAGAAGTATCAATGAGCAGTTCTTC.

The gene calls are TRBV11-2 and TRBJ2-2, with D tentatively TRBD2 (5 bases). In germline, CDR1 is SGHAT, CDR2 FQNNGV. The CDR3 sequence is 15 residues long. V lost 5 bases to trimming and J lost 4 bases, with 14 bases between them. The CDR3 protein is CASSQAWGVTGELFF. CDR3 bases: TGTGCCAGCAGCCAAGCCTGGGGAGTCACCGGGGAGCTGTTTTTT.

This clonotype was seen at least ten times. The CDR3, as DNA: TGCAGCGTTGGACCCGGGACAGGCCCTTCTGGGGCCAACGTCCTGACTTTC. Translated: CSVGPGTGPSGANVLTF. The chain combines TRBV29-1 with TRBJ2-6, with 8 bases lining up with TRBD1. After removal of 4 bases from V and 1 base from J, the junction contained 9 bases not matched to a gene. CDR1 is SQVTM and CDR2 is ANQGSEA in the germline V gene. The CDR3 runs 17 residues.

The V gene is TRBV6-6, the J gene TRBJ1-6, with D possibly being TRBD1 (6 bases). V lost 8 bases and J lost 3, with 8 bases in between. The CDR3 is 13 residues long. Germline loops: CDR1 MNHNY, CDR2 SVGAGI (reference sequence). CDR3 protein: CASRDNYNSPLHF. For the CDR3, the DNA is TGTGCCAGCCGGGACAACTATAATTCACCCCTCCACTTT.

V gene TRBV4-1 combines with J gene TRBJ2-7; D not resolved. Germline CDR1 MGHRA, CDR2 YSYEKL. CDR3 length: 12 residues. Deletions cut 2 bases from V and 8 bases from J, with 10 bases between. The CDR3 sequence: CASSQYTSQQYF. In nucleotides, the CDR3 is TGCGCCAGCAGCCAATATACTTCGCAGCAGTACTTC.

The chain links TRBV29-1 to TRBJ2-2; weak D call: TRBD1 (5 bases). The CDR3 loop spans 15 amino acids. V shed 1 base and J shed 2 bases, with 11 bases lying between them. Germline V lookup: CDR1 SQVTM, CDR2 ANQGSEA. The CDR3 loop reads CSVEGHTGNTGELFF. For the CDR3, the DNA is TGCAGCGTTGAAGGTCACACAGGAAACACCGGGGAGCTGTTTTTT.

The chain links TRBV12-3 or TRBV12-4 to TRBJ2-5; D is perhaps TRBD2 (6 bases). Trimming removed 7 bases at V and 2 bases at J, with 23 bases between. This CDR3 comprises 17 residues. CDR3: CASTPTWRRGGQETQYF. The CDR3 DNA reads TGTGCCAGCACCCCGACTTGGAGGCGGGGTGGGCAAGAGACCCAGTACTTC.

This clonotype showed up just a few times. The chain has TRBV5-5 and TRBJ2-5, with 7 bases matching TRBD1. CDR1 SGHKS and CDR2 YYEKEE come from the germline V gene (reference sequence). The CDR3 is 13 amino acids. The ends lost 4 bases at V and 5 bases at J; junction bases unmatched: 5. The CDR3 spells CASSQGQRETQYF. The CDR3, as DNA: TGTGCCAGCAGCCAGGGACAGCGTGAGACCCAGTACTTC.

The table lists this clonotype with a few counts. The CDR3 region is CASSQVLGRGLAGVNGEQFF. CDR3 nucleotides: TGCGCCAGCAGCCAAGTCCTCGGTAGGGGACTAGCGGGAGTCAATGGTGAGCAGTTCTTC. The rearrangement joins TRBV4-1 to TRBJ2-1, with 14 nucleotides matching TRBD2. CDR1 MGHRA and CDR2 YSYEKL come from the germline V gene. The CDR3 totals 20 residues. The ends lost 1 base at V and 9 bases at J; junction bases unmatched: 17.

The chain is built from TRBV7-2 and TRBJ2-5; 14 nucleotides align to TRBD2. Losses at the gene ends were 1 base for V and 3 bases for J; bases not matched to a gene: 7. The germline gives CDR1 SGHTA, CDR2 FQGNSA. The length of the CDR3 is 18 residues. The CDR3 is CASSLGPRTSGGKETQYF. Here the CDR3 DNA reads TGTGCCAGCAGCTTAGGGCCCCGGACTAGCGGGGGGAAAGAGACCCAGTACTTC.

The table lists this clonotype with a few counts. V gene TRBV12-3 or TRBV12-4 combines with J gene TRBJ2-2, with D possibly being TRBD1 or TRBD2 (5 bases each). This CDR3 region has 17 residues. Trimming removed 8 bases from V and 1 base from J, with 20 bases in between. The CDR3 DNA is TGTGCCAGCGCTCGGGGCACCTCAAAATGGAACACCGGGGAGCTGTTTTTT. Its protein product is CASARGTSKWNTGELFF.

The chain uses TRBV7-2 and TRBJ1-5; unclear D gene. This CDR3 spans 13 amino acids. Germline values: CDR1 SGHTA, CDR2 FQGNSA. With 2 bases removed from V and 5 bases from J, the gap between germline ends came to 7 bases. The CDR3 DNA is TGTGCCAGCAGCTTAAAGGCCGATCAGCCCCAGCATTTT. Amino acid sequence: CASSLKADQPQHF.

The genes are TRBV6-5 and TRBJ1-3; D remains unclear. This CDR3 comprises 14 residues. Germline values: CDR1 MNHEY, CDR2 SVGAGI. Trimming stripped 2 bases from V and 6 bases from J, with 11 bases between. CDR3 amino acids: CASSYLGRLNTIYF. The CDR3 DNA follows: TGTGCCAGCAGTTACCTCGGACGGCTAAACACCATATATTTT.

The chain combines TRBV20-1 with TRBJ2-1; D is perhaps TRBD1 (6 bases). The CDR3 is 15 residues long. V lost 1 base and J 2 bases, leaving 12 bases between the germline ends. The germline V gene encodes CDR1 DFQATT and CDR2 SNEGSKA (reference sequence). CDR3 in DNA: TGCAGTGCTAGAGGGAACAGGGTCCCCTACAATGAGCAGTTCTTC. Amino acids: CSARGNRVPYNEQFF.

This clonotype was recorded a few times. The chain couples TRBV10-3 to TRBJ1-3; unclear D gene. Trimming removed 10 bases at V and 3 bases at J, with 16 bases between. Germline V gives CDR1 ENHRY, CDR2 SYGVKD. This CDR3 region has 14 residues. The CDR3: CANSKAALGNTIYF. As DNA, the CDR3 is TGTGCCAACTCTAAGGCCGCTCTTGGAAACACCATATATTTT.

In its sample, this clonotype was seen a few times. The chain joins TRBV2 to TRBJ2-7; D tentatively reads TRBD1 or TRBD2 (5 bases each). Per germline, CDR1 SNHLY and CDR2 FYNNEI. This CDR3 contains 15 residues. Trimming pared 7 bases from V and 2 bases from J, leaving 18 bases between. The CDR3 DNA sequence: TGTGCCAGCACCGAGGATGGGGGATCAGCCTACGAGCAGTACTTC. This gives the protein CASTEDGGSAYEQYF. Based on the CDR3 plus reference TRBV2 and TRBJ2-7, the full variable domain is EPEVTQTPSHQVTQMGQEVILRCVPISNHLYFYWYRQILGQKVEFLVSFYNNEISEKSEIFDDQFSVERPDGSNFTLKIRSTKLEDSAMYFCASTEDGGSAYEQYFGPGTRLTVT.

This clonotype was observed a handful of times. This chain uses TRBV20-1 with TRBJ1-5; D is perhaps TRBD1 (6 bases). Trimming left V 6 bases short and J 6 bases short, with 15 bases between. Looked up from germline, CDR1 is DFQATT and CDR2 is SNEGSKA (reference sequence). This CDR3 comprises 13 residues. CDR3 in DNA: TGCAGTGCCAGTGCCGGGGGCGGTCAGCCCCAGCATTTT. Its translation is CSASAGGGQPQHF.

V and J are TRBV27 and TRBJ1-1, with 7 bases lining up with TRBD1. The CDR3 runs 15 residues. V lost 6 bases and J lost 1; bases outside the gene matches: 8. Per germline, CDR1 MNHEY and CDR2 SMNVEV (reference sequence). CDR3 sequence reads: CASSWAGTANTEAFF. The CDR3 DNA reads as TGTGCCAGCAGCTGGGCCGGGACAGCGAACACTGAAGCTTTCTTT.

The table lists this clonotype with many counts. V and J are TRBV4-3 and TRBJ2-5, with D perhaps TRBD2 (5 bases). Germline V gene data show CDR1 as LGHNA and CDR2 as YSLEER. The CDR3 covers 15 residues. V lost 11 bases to trimming and J lost 5 bases, with 24 bases between them. The CDR3 reads CAWRPVPVTSETQYF. The DNA of the CDR3 is TGCGCCTGGAGGCCGGTCCCAGTAACTTCGGAGACCCAGTACTTC.

This clonotype was seen a handful of times. J is TRBJ1-5 and V is TRBV27; the D gene is possibly TRBD1 (5 bases). V was clipped by 6 bases and J by 7 bases, with 13 bases between them. Germline V gene sequence: CDR1 MNHEY, CDR2 SMNVEV (reference sequence). There are 13 residues in the CDR3. The CDR3 coding sequence is TGTGCCAGCAGGAGGCGGGGGAGCCAGCCCCAGCATTTT. It encodes CASRRRGSQPQHF.

A few counts support this clonotype. The chain joins TRBV24-1 to TRBJ2-2; maybe TRBD2 (7 bases). The length of the CDR3 is 14 residues. V gave up 7 bases and J gave up 4 bases, with 12 bases separating them. Germline V CDR1 and CDR2: KGHDR, SFDVKD. CDR3 bases: TGTGCCACCAGCCATCGGGGGGCCACCGGGGAGCTGTTTTTT. Protein: CATSHRGATGELFF.

Only a few counts were recorded for this clonotype. The chain couples TRBV20-1 to TRBJ1-2; 11 bases line up with TRBD1. In germline, CDR1 is DFQATT, CDR2 SNEGSKA (reference sequence). The length of the CDR3 is 16 residues. V dropped 5 bases and J dropped 4; count of bases not matched to a gene: 12. Written as DNA, the CDR3 is TGCAGTGCTGAGGGACAGGGGGTTGCCGGGGGCTATGGCTACACCTTC. Amino acid sequence: CSAEGQGVAGGYGYTF.

The chain links TRBV6-1 to TRBJ2-7; 13 bases align to TRBD2. V dropped 8 bases and J dropped 2; count of bases not matched to a gene: 6. Germline CDR1 and CDR2: MNHNS and SASEGT. The CDR3 sequence is 15 residues long. Written as DNA, the CDR3 is TGTGCCAGCCGGACTAGCGGGAGTGGGGCCTACGAGCAGTACTTC. Encoded protein: CASRTSGSGAYEQYF.

The genes are TRBV12-3 or TRBV12-4 and TRBJ2-1; 7 bases line up with TRBD2. The CDR3 loop spans 12 amino acids. V lost 5 bases, J lost 7 bases, and 2 bases stayed unmatched. The CDR3 sequence is CASSGLVNEQFF. For the CDR3, the DNA is TGTGCCAGCAGTGGACTAGTAAATGAGCAGTTCTTC.